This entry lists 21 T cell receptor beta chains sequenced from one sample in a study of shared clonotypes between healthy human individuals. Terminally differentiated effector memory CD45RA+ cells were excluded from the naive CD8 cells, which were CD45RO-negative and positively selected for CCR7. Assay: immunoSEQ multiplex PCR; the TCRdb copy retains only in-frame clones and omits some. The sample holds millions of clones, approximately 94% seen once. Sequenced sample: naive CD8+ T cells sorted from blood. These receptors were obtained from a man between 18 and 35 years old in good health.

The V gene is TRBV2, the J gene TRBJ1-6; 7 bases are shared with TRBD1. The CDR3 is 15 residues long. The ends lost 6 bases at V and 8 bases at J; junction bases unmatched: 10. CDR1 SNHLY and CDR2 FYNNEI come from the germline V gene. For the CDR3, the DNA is TGTGCCAGCAGGGGCTCAGGGGGGAAGGATTCACCCCTCCACTTT. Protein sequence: CASRGSGGKDSPLHF.

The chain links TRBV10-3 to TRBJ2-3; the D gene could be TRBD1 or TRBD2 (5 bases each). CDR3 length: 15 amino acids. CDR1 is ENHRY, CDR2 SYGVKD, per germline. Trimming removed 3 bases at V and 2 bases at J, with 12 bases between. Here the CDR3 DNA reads TGTGCCATCAGTGATGACGGGGCCCTCACAGATACGCAGTATTTT. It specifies CAISDDGALTDTQYF.

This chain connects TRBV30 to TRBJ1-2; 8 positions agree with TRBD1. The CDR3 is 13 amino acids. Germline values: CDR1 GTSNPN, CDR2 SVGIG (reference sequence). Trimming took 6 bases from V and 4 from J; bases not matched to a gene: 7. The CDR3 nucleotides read TGTGCCTGCCGGGACGGACAGGGCTATGGCTACACCTTC. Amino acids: CACRDGQGYGYTF.

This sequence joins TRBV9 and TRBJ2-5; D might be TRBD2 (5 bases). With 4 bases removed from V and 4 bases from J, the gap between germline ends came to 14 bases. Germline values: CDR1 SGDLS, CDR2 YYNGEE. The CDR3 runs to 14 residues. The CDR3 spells CASSPRTQGETQYF. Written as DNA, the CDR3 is TGTGCCAGCAGCCCTCGGACTCAAGGAGAGACCCAGTACTTC.

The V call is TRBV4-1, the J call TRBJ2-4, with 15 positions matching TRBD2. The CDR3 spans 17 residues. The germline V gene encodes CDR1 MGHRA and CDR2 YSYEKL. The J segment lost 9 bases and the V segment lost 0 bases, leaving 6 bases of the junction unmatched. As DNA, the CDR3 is TGCGCCAGCAGCCAAGATCTGGGACTAGCGGGGGGTAGCATTCAGTACTTC. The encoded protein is CASSQDLGLAGGSIQYF.

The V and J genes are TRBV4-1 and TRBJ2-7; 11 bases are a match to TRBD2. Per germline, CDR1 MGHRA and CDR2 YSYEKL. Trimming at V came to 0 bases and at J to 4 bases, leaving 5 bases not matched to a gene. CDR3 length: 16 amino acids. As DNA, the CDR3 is TGCGCCAGCAGCCAAGAGAAAGGGACTAGCGGATACGAGCAGTACTTC. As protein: CASSQEKGTSGYEQYF.

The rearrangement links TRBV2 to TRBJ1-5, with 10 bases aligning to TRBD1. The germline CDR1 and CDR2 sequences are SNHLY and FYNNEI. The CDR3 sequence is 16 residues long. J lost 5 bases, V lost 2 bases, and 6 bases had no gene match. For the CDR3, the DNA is TGTGCCAGCAGTGAATTGGGGACAGGGGATGATCAGCCCCAGCATTTT. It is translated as CASSELGTGDDQPQHF. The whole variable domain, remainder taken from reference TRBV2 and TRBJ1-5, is EPEVTQTPSHQVTQMGQEVILRCVPISNHLYFYWYRQILGQKVEFLVSFYNNEISEKSEIFDDQFSVERPDGSNFTLKIRSTKLEDSAMYFCASSELGTGDDQPQHFGDGTRLSIL.

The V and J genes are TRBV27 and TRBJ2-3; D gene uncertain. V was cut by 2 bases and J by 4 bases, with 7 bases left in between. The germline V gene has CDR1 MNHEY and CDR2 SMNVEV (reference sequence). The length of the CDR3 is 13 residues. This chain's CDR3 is CASSLIPPDTQYF. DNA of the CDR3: TGTGCCAGCAGTTTAATTCCCCCAGATACGCAGTATTTT.

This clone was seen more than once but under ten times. The DNA for the CDR3 is TGTGCCAGCAGCTTCTGGACTGGTGAAAAACTGTTTTTT. Encoded protein: CASSFWTGEKLFF. V usage is TRBV5-4 and J usage is TRBJ1-4; the D is unclear. CDR3 size: 13 residues. V shed 2 bases and J shed 7 bases, with 9 bases lying between them. CDR1 is SGHNT, CDR2 YYREEE, per germline (reference sequence).

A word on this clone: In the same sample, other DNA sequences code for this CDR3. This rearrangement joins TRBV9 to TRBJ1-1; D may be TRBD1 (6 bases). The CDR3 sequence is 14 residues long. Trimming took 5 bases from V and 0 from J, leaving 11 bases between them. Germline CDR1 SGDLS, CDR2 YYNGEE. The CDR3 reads CASSPGHLNTEAFF. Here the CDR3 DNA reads TGTGCCAGCAGTCCGGGACATCTGAACACTGAAGCTTTCTTT.

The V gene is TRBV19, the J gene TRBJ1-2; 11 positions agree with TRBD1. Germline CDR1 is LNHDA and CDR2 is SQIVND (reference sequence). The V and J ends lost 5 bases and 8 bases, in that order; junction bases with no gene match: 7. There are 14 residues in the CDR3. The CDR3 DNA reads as TGTGCCAGTAGTCCTCAGGGACAGGGGGTCGGCTACACCTTC. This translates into CASSPQGQGVGYTF.

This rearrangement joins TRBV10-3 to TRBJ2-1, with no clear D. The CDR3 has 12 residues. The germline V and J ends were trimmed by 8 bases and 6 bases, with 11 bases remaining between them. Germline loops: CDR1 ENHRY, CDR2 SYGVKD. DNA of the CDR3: TGTGCCATCGGTCCAGCTAGCAATGAGCAGTTCTTC. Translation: CAIGPASNEQFF.

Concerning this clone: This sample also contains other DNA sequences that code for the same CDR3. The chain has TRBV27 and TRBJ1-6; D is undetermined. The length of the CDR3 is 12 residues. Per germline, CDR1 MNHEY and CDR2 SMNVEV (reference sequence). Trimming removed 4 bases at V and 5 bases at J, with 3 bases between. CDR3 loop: CASSSHNSPLHF. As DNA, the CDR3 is TGTGCCAGCAGTTCCCATAATTCACCCCTCCACTTT.

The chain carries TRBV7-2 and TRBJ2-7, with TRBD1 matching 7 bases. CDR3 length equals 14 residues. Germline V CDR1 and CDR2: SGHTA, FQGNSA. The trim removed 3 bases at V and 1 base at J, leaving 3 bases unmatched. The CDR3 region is CASSFWTGSYEQYF. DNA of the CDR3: TGTGCCAGCAGCTTTTGGACAGGATCCTACGAGCAGTACTTC.

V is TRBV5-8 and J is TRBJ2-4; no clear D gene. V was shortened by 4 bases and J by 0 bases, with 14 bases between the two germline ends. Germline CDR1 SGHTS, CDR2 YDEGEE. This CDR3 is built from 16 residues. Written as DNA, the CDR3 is TGTGCCAGCAGCCCGACCGTACCTCTAGCCAAAAACATTCAGTACTTC. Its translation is CASSPTVPLAKNIQYF.

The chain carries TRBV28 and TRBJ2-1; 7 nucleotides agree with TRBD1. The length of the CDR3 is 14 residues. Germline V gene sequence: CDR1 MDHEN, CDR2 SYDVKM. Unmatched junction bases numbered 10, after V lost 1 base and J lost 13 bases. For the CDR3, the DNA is TGTGCCAGCAGTTTATTCGGTTTGGGGGACAGTCAGTTCTTC. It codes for CASSLFGLGDSQFF.

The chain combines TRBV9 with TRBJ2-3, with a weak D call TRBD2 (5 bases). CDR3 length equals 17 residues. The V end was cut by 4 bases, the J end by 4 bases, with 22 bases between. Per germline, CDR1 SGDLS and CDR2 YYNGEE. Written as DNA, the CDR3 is TGTGCCAGCAGCCCACGGGGTGGGGAGATAGCCCCAGATACGCAGTATTTT. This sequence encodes CASSPRGGEIAPDTQYF.

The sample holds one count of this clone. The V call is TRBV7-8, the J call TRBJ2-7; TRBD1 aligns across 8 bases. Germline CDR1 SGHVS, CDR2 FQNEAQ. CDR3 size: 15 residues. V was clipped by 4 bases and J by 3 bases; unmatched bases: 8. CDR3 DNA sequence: TGTGCCAGCAGCTACGGGACAGGCGGACTCTACGAGCAGTACTTC. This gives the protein CASSYGTGGLYEQYF.

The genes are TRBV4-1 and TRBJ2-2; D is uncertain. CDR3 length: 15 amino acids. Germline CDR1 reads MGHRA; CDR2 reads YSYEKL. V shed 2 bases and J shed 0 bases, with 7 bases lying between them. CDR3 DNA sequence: TGCGCCAGCAGCCAAACAATCGCGAACACCGGGGAGCTGTTTTTT. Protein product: CASSQTIANTGELFF.

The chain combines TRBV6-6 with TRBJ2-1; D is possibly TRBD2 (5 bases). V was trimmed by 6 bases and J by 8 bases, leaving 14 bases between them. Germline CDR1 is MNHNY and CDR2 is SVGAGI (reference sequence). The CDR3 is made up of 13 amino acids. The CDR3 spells CASRSLERDEQFF. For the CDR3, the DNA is TGTGCCAGCAGATCACTAGAACGCGATGAGCAGTTCTTC.

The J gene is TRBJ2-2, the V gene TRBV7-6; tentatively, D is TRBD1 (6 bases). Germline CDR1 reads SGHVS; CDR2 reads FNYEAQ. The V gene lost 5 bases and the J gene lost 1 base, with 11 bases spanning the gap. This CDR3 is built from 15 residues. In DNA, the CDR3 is TGTGCCAGCAGCCCCCGGACAGTGAACACCGGGGAGCTGTTTTTT. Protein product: CASSPRTVNTGELFF.